A single sample is the source of the 10 T cell receptor beta chains below, sequenced in a study of Ad26.COV2.S vaccination and SARS-CoV-2 variants. Clones were read by immunoSEQ multiplex PCR, and TCRdb kept only the in-frame ones, dropping some. The sample yields 350,000 to 450,000 clones, about 90% seen once. This specimen was peripheral blood, taken after recovery from COVID-19. These receptor sequences come from a human donor who had recovered from COVID-19.

V usage is TRBV19 and J usage is TRBJ2-7; 8 bases align to TRBD1. Germline V gene data show CDR1 as LNHDA and CDR2 as SQIVND (reference sequence). This CDR3 is 13 amino acids long. The ends lost 5 bases at V and 6 bases at J; junction bases unmatched: 6. CDR3 amino acids: CASSLRTGREQYF. CDR3 in DNA: TGTGCCAGTAGTTTACGGACAGGGCGCGAGCAGTACTTC.

The chain carries TRBV29-1 and TRBJ1-1; D gene ambiguous. The CDR3 totals 12 residues. Germline CDR1 reads SQVTM; CDR2 reads ANQGSEA. V was clipped by 2 bases and J by 0 bases, with 4 bases between them. The CDR3 nucleotides are TGCAGCGTTGAATCGGTGAACACTGAAGCTTTCTTT. It codes for CSVESVNTEAFF.

As concerns this clone: Other nucleotide sequences in the sample specify the same CDR3. V usage is TRBV5-1 and J usage is TRBJ1-4; D gene unclear. V dropped 4 bases and J dropped 0 bases, with 7 bases sitting between them. Germline CDR1 and CDR2: SGHRS and YFSETQ. The CDR3 runs to 14 residues. CDR3 sequence (DNA): TGCGCCAGCAGCCTTCGGGCAACTAATGAAAAACTGTTTTTT. The encoded protein is CASSLRATNEKLFF.

The chain uses TRBV7-9 and TRBJ2-1, with 8 bases lining up with TRBD1. CDR1 and CDR2 from the germline V gene are SEHNR and FQNEAQ (reference sequence). Trimming at V came to 8 bases and at J to 0 bases, leaving 3 bases not matched to a gene. The length of the CDR3 is 14 residues. The CDR3 reads CASGGTGSYNEQFF. CDR3 bases: TGTGCCAGCGGCGGGACAGGCTCCTACAATGAGCAGTTCTTC.

A single count supports this clone. The chain employs TRBV11-2 and TRBJ1-5, with D possibly TRBD1 on 6 matching bases. The germline V and J ends were trimmed by 5 bases and 1 base, with 18 bases remaining between them. This CDR3 has 17 amino acids. Germline CDR1 reads SGHAT; CDR2 reads FQNNGV. In nucleotides, the CDR3 is TGTGCCAGCAGCCCCTACGTGGGGGGGACAAGCAATCAGCCCCAGCATTTT. This gives the protein CASSPYVGGTSNQPQHF.

A word on this clone: The sample has other DNA sequences that encode this CDR3 too. The chain uses TRBV20-1 and TRBJ2-3; D is unclear. Germline V gives CDR1 DFQATT, CDR2 SNEGSKA (reference sequence). This CDR3 comprises 11 residues. The V end was cut by 1 base, the J end by 2 bases, with 1 base between. CDR3 sequence reads: CSARVTDTQYF. CDR3 in DNA: TGCAGTGCTAGAGTCACAGATACGCAGTATTTT.

V is TRBV5-1 and J is TRBJ1-1; 8 bases agree with TRBD1. Unmatched junction bases numbered 5, after V lost 5 bases and J lost 2 bases. The germline gives CDR1 SGHRS, CDR2 YFSETQ. The CDR3 is 14 amino acids. The CDR3 region is CASSSTGANTEAFF. CDR3 sequence (DNA): TGCGCCAGCAGTTCGACAGGGGCAAACACTGAAGCTTTCTTT. Using reference TRBV5-1 and TRBJ1-1 for the parts outside the CDR3, the full variable domain is KAGVTQTPRYLIKTRGQQVTLSCSPISGHRSVSWYQQTPGQGLQFLFEYFSETQRNKGNFPGRFSGRQFSNSRSEMNVSTLELGDSALYLCASSSTGANTEAFFGQGTRLTVV.

V and J are TRBV3-1 (or the pseudogene TRBV3-2) and TRBJ2-5; 7 bases match TRBD1. J was trimmed by 2 bases and V by 6 bases; bases with no gene match: 6. From germline, CDR1 is LGHDT and CDR2 YNNKEL (reference sequence). The CDR3 is made up of 14 amino acids. CDR3 sequence: CASSLPGQQETQYF. CDR3 bases: TGTGCCAGCAGTCTACCGGGACAGCAAGAGACCCAGTACTTC.

V gene TRBV11-2 combines with J gene TRBJ1-4; perhaps TRBD1 as D (5 bases). Germline CDR1 reads SGHAT; CDR2 reads FQNNGV. The CDR3 totals 13 residues. The V and J ends lost 8 bases and 4 bases respectively, with 11 bases between them. In nucleotides, the CDR3 is TGTGCCAGCTCCCGCGGGGGTAATGAAAAACTGTTTTTT. It yields the protein CASSRGGNEKLFF.

J is TRBJ2-1 and V is TRBV6-6; D may be TRBD2 (7 bases). Germline V gene data show CDR1 as MNHNY and CDR2 as SVGAGI (reference sequence). V shed 2 bases and J shed 10 bases, with 12 bases lying between them. This CDR3 is built from 13 residues. The CDR3 sequence is CASSYPGGGEQFF. CDR3 sequence (DNA): TGTGCCAGCAGTTACCCCGGCGGGGGCGAGCAGTTCTTC.